This T cell receptor (beta chain) comes out of a study of PD-L1 blockade in urothelial cancer. Study overall: Blood analysis took place 3 weeks (second dose) and 6 weeks after treatment start. Each blood sample yielded a median of around 130,000 T cells.

Data came from immunoSEQ multiplex PCR; TCRdb stores just in-frame clones and leaves some out. The data show tens of thousands of clones, more than 70% seen once. A note on this clone: The antigen remains unidentified.

Documented time point: peripheral blood 6 weeks after treatment start. Trimming removed 5 bases from V and 3 bases from J; junction bases left unmatched: 5. Germline CDR1 reads WNHNN; CDR2 reads SYGVQD (reference sequence). The length of the CDR3 is 16 residues. Study-wide results and caveats: When measured at 3 weeks, tumor-associated blood clones expanded more in durable-benefit patients.

Source: PBMCs, taken around atezolizumab (anti-PD-L1) treatment. The genes are TRBV10-1 and TRBJ2-1; 12 bases fit TRBD2. The clonotype originates from a man in his 60s with urothelial cancer. CDR3 protein: CASSSRLAGDYNEQFF. The CDR3 bases are TGCGCCAGCAGTTCCCGACTAGCGGGAGACTACAATGAGCAGTTCTTC.